This TCR beta chain is drawn from a study of shared clonotypes between healthy human individuals. For the study at large: The study enrolled a couple of women and three men aged 18 to 49.

This CDR3 is 16 amino acids long. V was pared by 4 bases and J by 6 bases, with 10 bases of the junction left unmatched. Per the germline V gene, CDR1 is SGHAT and CDR2 is FQDESV (reference sequence). Concerning this clone itself: Its antigen is not identified.

Whole-study findings and limits: A small donor pool kept down the genetic and exposure-history diversity that was represented. Sharing across four donors was highest in naive CD4 (around 5%) and lowest in memory CD8 (around 0.4%). Clonotype sharing levels among donors were expected to vary with sequencing depth.

Profiling relied on immunoSEQ multiplex PCR, and the TCRdb table lists in-frame clones only, not all of them. This sample has about 2 million clones, with 95% found just once. The sample consisted of naive CD4+ T cells sorted from blood. As for subset: CD45RA+ positively selected. V usage is TRBV11-1 and J usage is TRBJ2-1, with 9 bases fitting TRBD2. The receptor was derived from a man aged 18 to 35 in good health. DNA of the CDR3: TGTGCCAGCAGCTCCCGAAGGAGCGGGGGGTCCAATGAGCAGTTCTTC. It is translated as CASSSRRSGGSNEQFF.